This TCR beta chain was observed in a study of cytomegalovirus exposure and HLA in healthy donors (dated by TCRdb to 2015 to 2018). Looking at the study overall: An earlier analysis of several hundred of the donors reported around 280 Gb of sequence data and 95 million to 120 million unique TCR beta sequences obtained from about 170 million T cells. About 280 gigabases of sequencing data and around 88 million unique TCR sequences made up an early release that covered some 640 HLA-typed donors. Of the roughly 400 genotyped donors, less than 90% were placed in the genetic ancestry cluster associated with self-reported Caucasian donors. The study aimed to test whether cataloging public T cell receptors could reveal signatures of past pathogen exposure. Using immunosequencing, the study profiled T cell repertoires from 640 or so subjects and related those repertoires to cytomegalovirus serostatus. A separate validation cohort of roughly 110 different subjects was used in addition to the 666-subject first cohort. The study combined high-throughput TCR immunosequencing, statistical association of individual TCRs with disease status, and machine learning to predict cytomegalovirus infection status. In a later analysis, previously published TCR beta repertoires from 670 or so donors were re-analyzed and high-resolution HLA genotyping was added so that TCR occurrence patterns could be studied. Rather than using new phenotypic data, the later analysis identified candidate immune exposures from TCR beta sequences and from how often those sequences occurred across donors. An earlier analysis of fewer than 700 of the donors applied high-throughput TCR beta sequencing to assess whether each TCR beta V gene segment acted as functional or pseudogenic. Donor age, sex, ethnicity and CMV serostatus were compiled together with the repertoire data. In a later genetic analysis, genome-wide SNP genotypes for about three fifths of the 666 donors were used, and that subset was treated as a discovery cohort. All discovery cohort repertoires had been generated on a single sequencing platform. HLA typing included class I and class II loci at four-digit resolution. Typing coverage varied by locus: about 629-630 donors for A, B, C, DRB1 and DQB1; approximately 500 for DQA1; some 610 for DPA1; fewer than 480 for DPB1. Roughly 5 DR-DQ haplotypes were handled as single units for association and clustering because linkage in the cohort was strong. Among approximately 370 genotyped donors of the cohort, an average of about 220,000 unique TCR beta nucleotide sequences was sequenced per donor, of which roughly 18% were non-productive.

The protocol used for the library was the immunoSEQ multiplex PCR assay. The multiplex PCR relied on a mix of 60 forward primers for TCR Vbeta segments and 13 reverse primers for TCR Jbeta segments. The CDR3 region of rearranged TCR beta genes was amplified from genomic DNA with a multiplex PCR assay. On the Illumina HiSeq System, the amplified TCR beta libraries were sequenced as 87-base-pair reads. Turning to the authors' computational methods: In a later analysis, about 80 million unique TCR beta chains were counted across the roughly 700 repertoires, and around 10 million of these chains were shared by at least two donors. To remove PCR and sequencing errors, raw reads were error-corrected and collapsed into unique sequences using a nearest-neighbor algorithm that merged closely related sequences. CDR3 sequences were aligned to IMGT reference sequences to assign V, D and J gene segments. For a sequence to be retained, a match of at least six nucleotides was required to both a V gene segment and a J gene segment. Rearrangements were called productive when the CDR3 lacked stop codons and stayed in frame with V and J; all others were non-productive. Following IMGT convention, CDR3 was defined as the stretch from the second conserved V-encoded cysteine to the conserved J-encoded phenylalanine. In an earlier analysis of more than 550 of the donors, sequences lacking an unambiguous match to a single V gene segment were excluded. In an earlier analysis of roughly 600 of the donors, a V segment was called functional when productive rearrangements were above 56.7%, and segregating when the standard deviation between donors exceeded 5%. A statistical classification framework was developed to diagnose cytomegalovirus status using the catalog of TCR beta chain sequences. In a later analysis, V and J genes were assigned by comparing TCR nucleotide sequences against IMGT/GENE-DB human TR gene sequences. The TCRdist pipeline was used in a later analysis to assign CDR3 sequences and most-parsimonious VDJ recombination scenarios. In a later analysis, each TCR beta chain was defined by its CDR3 amino acid sequence together with its V-gene family, and reads lacking a unique V-gene family were excluded. To address suspected cross-contamination and a sequencing artifact, a later analysis removed 592 highly shared, low-generation-probability nucleotide sequences. A later analysis calculated a clonal expansion index for each public chain from normalized within-repertoire ranks of inferred template counts. In a later analysis, generation probabilities were computed with a VDJ recombination model fitted to out-of-frame rearrangements, and the resulting probabilities were checked against IGoR. In a later analysis, hypergeometric tests were used to score TCR-TCR, TCR-HLA and TCR-CMV co-occurrence, with a repertoire-size bias correction applied to TCR pairs. False discovery rates were estimated in a later analysis by permuting HLA or CMV assignments 20 times. In a later analysis, co-occurring TCRs were grouped using DBSCAN, with TCRdist sequence similarity added in when clustering inside HLA-allele-positive subsets. Co-occurrence clustering excluded repertoires with fewer than 30,000 or more than 120,000 public chains, plus five with anomalous nucleotide sharing. TCRdb mirrors the immuneACCESS table, restricted to in-frame sequences. Some clones are absent from its copies; in checked studies, under half trace to an unresolved V gene, and the reason for the others is unknown. That table is the source of V, J and clone size, and D and trimming were worked out from the DNA. The sample has roughly 130,000 clones on record, around 86% of them singletons. The ten largest clones add up to 2.1% of the sample.

On this clone: Its antigen is unknown. No much larger clone exists at a distance of one base, and base qualities are not known.

Study-wide conclusions, independent of this receptor: According to a later analysis, TCR association rates differed among HLA loci, with DRB1 alleles showing the most associated TCRs and HLA-C alleles showing the fewest. At a false discovery rate of 0.05, a later analysis linked under 20,000 TCR beta sequences to specific HLA alleles. Because HLA typing was unavailable for some donors at each locus, only the typed subset was used in association tests. In a later analysis, HLA-associated TCR beta chains were found to be more clonally expanded and to have lower generation probabilities than equally common non-associated chains. Across donors, most TCR sequences were observed very rarely, whereas some public TCRs were present in many individuals. In a later analysis, most CMV-associated TCR beta chains were found to appear HLA-restricted, with HLA associations seemingly driven largely by CMV exposure. In an earlier analysis of about 540 of the donors, most TCR beta V segments were observed in productive rearrangements about 90% or about 30% of the time, broadly matching IMGT annotations. According to the authors, the approach could potentially be generalized to other disease states and immunological phenotypes. Compared with the approximately 700-donor mean, donors in an Asian-associated ancestry cluster had fewer N-insertions in productive TCRs, according to a later genetic analysis. When HLA alleles, especially DR and DQ, strongly co-occurred, attributing TCR associations to individual alleles was difficult. Presence/absence analyses assumed roughly uniform sequencing depth across donors, an assumption that may not hold. In vitro tests confirmed that a few of the cytomegalovirus-associated TCR beta chains recognize cytomegalovirus antigens. A further reported finding was that TCR beta sequences accurately predicted the HLA-A and HLA-B alleles for most subjects in the first cohort. The 87-base-pair reads could not distinguish some IMGT-functional V segments, including TRBV6-2 and TRBV6-3, so those segments were excluded. According to a later analysis, parvovirus B19, influenza, CMV and Epstein-Barr virus appeared linked to several top co-occurrence clusters. The earlier analysis of approximately 540 of the donors excluded some 16 rarely observed V segments, including chromosome 9 orphons, because counts were too low. The study gave a list of 150 to 200 TCR beta chains associated with cytomegalovirus. Correlated functional status among segregating V segments might be attributable to linkage disequilibrium, but an unknown experimental factor could not be ruled out. Cytomegalovirus status was reported to be diagnosed by the classifier with high specificity and sensitivity in both the original and validation cohorts. V-gene and J-gene trimming of TCR beta chains was associated with a missense DCLRE1C variant in a later genetic analysis, and the association was replicated in an independent cohort. The sequencing pipeline was judged likely to have produced a cluster of highly shared sequence variants as a technical artifact. The cohort was sequenced for TCR beta chains only, and without alpha or paired-chain data the features that could be detected were limited. The only immune exposure information available for the cohort was CMV serostatus.

Between the V and J ends, shortened by 5 bases and 9 bases respectively, the junction contains 18 bases. The CDR3 numbers 14 residues from cysteine through phenylalanine. Of all the DNA, just the CDR3 is kept, 42 bases in frame from base 1. CDR1 is given as SGHTA and CDR2 as FQGNSA, both from the germline V gene. The cohort comprised 666 healthy bone marrow donors. All cohort members were sampled while nominally healthy, although unrecorded immune exposures were likely present. The donor was CMV seronegative and was included in the group of around 320 seronegative cohort members. A peripheral blood sample was provided by each donor, and peripheral blood mononuclear cells were used for TCR beta sequencing. The Qiagen DNeasy Blood Extraction Kit was used to extract genomic DNA from the blood cell samples.

The sequence is built from TRBV7-2 and TRBJ2-3; a tentative D call is TRBD2 (5 bases match). The sequenced sample consisted of PBMCs. The receptor comes from a man aged 25 to 40 in good health and CMV-seronegative. The CDR3 corresponds to CASSPPPGKRTQYF. The DNA reads TGTGCCAGCAGCCCACCCCCGGGGAAAAGGACGCAGTATTTT.